The T cell receptor beta chain described here comes from a study of T-cell reconstitution after alpha-beta-depleted transplantation in children (TCRdb year 2016). Notes on the research overall: Using TCR repertoire profiling, the study followed T-cell immune reconstitution in a quantitative way in children after TCRalphabeta/CD19-depleted allogeneic hematopoietic cell transplantation.

Broader findings and caveats from the paper: The frequencies of hyperexpanded clones fell over the following months, and after one year, T-cell counts and TCRbeta diversity were mostly attributed to newly produced T cells. In some patients, high TCRbeta diversity at day 60 was attributed to recipient T cells and intrathymic progenitors that had survived conditioning. About two months after transplant, the apparently early recovery of alphabetaT-cell counts reportedly depended on just several hundred clones that had expanded rapidly and came from non-depleted graft cells.

The treatment or condition label on this specimen signifies: allogeneic hematopoietic cell transplantation with graft depleted of TCRalphabeta T cells and CD19 B cells. The children who served as transplant recipients had been given grafts of TCRalphabeta/CD19-depleted allogeneic hematopoietic cells. This clonotype was seen only once. Its antigen remains undetermined. No per-base quality is available; no much larger clone lies one base away. Preparation of the library involved PCR. Sequencing took place on an Illumina HiSeq 2500. TCR libraries were prepared with molecular barcoding, using unique molecular identifiers to normalize TCRbeta repertoire quantification. The public reads were reprocessed in TCRdb via fastp at Q25 and MiXCR, keeping in-frame beta chains. Each CDR3 protein gets just one entry, which takes the most common genes and DNA from the rows behind it. The table for this sample lists 530,000 or so distinct CDR3 sequences; 27% of them were counted only once. The ten top clones hold 36% of the sample.

This specimen was PBMCs, taken before TCRalphabeta/CD19-depleted stem cell transplant. This sequence was found in a boy in the first two years of life with Wiskott-Aldrich syndrome, due to receive a stem cell transplant.

CDR3 sequence: CASSLPSGLYNEQFF. The DNA sequence is as follows: TGCGCCAGCAGCTTGCCTAGCGGTTTATACAATGAGCAGTTCTTC. The rearrangement combines TRBV5-1 with TRBJ2-1; TRBD2 agrees with 7 junctional bases. CDR1 and CDR2 (SGHRS, YFSETQ) derive from the germline V gene. The junction shows trimming of 1 base on V and 4 bases on J, and the gene matches do not reach 5 bases of it. The CDR3, cysteine through phenylalanine, is 15 amino acids long. Only the CDR3 DNA stays, 45 bases, in frame from base 1. With the portions outside the CDR3 filled from the reference TRBV5-1 and TRBJ2-1 genes, the complete variable region becomes KAGVTQTPRYLIKTRGQQVTLSCSPISGHRSVSWYQQTPGQGLQFLFEYFSETQRNKGNFPGRFSGRQFSNSRSEMNVSTLELGDSALYLCASSLPSGLYNEQFFGPGTRLTVL.